What follows are 12 T cell receptor beta chains derived from one specimen sequenced in a study of Ad26.COV2.S vaccination and SARS-CoV-2 variants. Regarding treatment: around 19 received Ad26.COV2.S at low or high dose, single or two shots; five or six received placebo; per-sample allocation not given. Each sample was drawn 63 days after the first injection (of vaccine or placebo). Profiling relied on immunoSEQ multiplex PCR, and the TCRdb table lists in-frame clones only, not all of them. The sample includes 380,000 or so clones, 75% to 90% of them seen just once. Sequences were derived from peripheral blood, sampled in a trial of Ad26.COV2.S vaccine versus placebo. All receptors derive from a person between 18 and 65 years old who received the Ad26.COV2.S COVID-19 vaccine or a placebo.

The CDR3 loop is CASSLAGTGRNEQFF. The CDR3 DNA sequence: TGCGCCAGCAGCTTGGCCGGGACGGGGCGCAATGAGCAGTTCTTC. The genes are TRBV5-1 and TRBJ2-1; D tentatively reads TRBD1 or TRBD2 (5 bases each). This CDR3 has 15 residues. V was pared by 0 bases and J by 6 bases, with 13 bases between. Germline loops: CDR1 SGHRS, CDR2 YFSETQ.

This clone was seen a few times. This chain uses TRBV19 with TRBJ2-1; 14 positions agree with TRBD2. V trimming: 5 bases; J trimming: 5 bases; junction bases outside the gene matches: 11. The CDR3 has 18 residues. CDR1 is LNHDA, CDR2 SQIVND, per germline (reference sequence). The CDR3 sequence is CASSVSGTSGSLDNEQFF. The CDR3 DNA reads as TGTGCCAGTAGTGTCTCCGGGACTAGCGGGAGTCTTGACAATGAGCAGTTCTTC.

The genes are TRBV7-9 and TRBJ2-7, with TRBD2 matching 10 bases. V lost 5 bases to trimming and J lost 5 bases; unmatched junction nucleotides: 15. This CDR3 has 17 residues. Germline CDR1 SEHNR, CDR2 FQNEAQ (reference sequence). The CDR3 reads CASSGKREGATRNEQYF. CDR3 nucleotides: TGTGCCAGCAGCGGTAAGCGGGAGGGGGCAACGAGAAACGAGCAGTACTTC.

V is TRBV5-6 and J is TRBJ2-1, with D perhaps being TRBD1 or TRBD2 (5 bases each). The V end was cut by 2 bases, the J end by 7 bases, with 16 bases between. Germline V CDR1 and CDR2: SGHDT, YYEEEE. CDR3 length: 15 residues. CDR3 nucleotides: TGTGCCAGCAGCTTAGGGACCCGCGACTGGAATGAGCAGTTCTTC. Protein: CASSLGTRDWNEQFF.

The chain joins TRBV19 to TRBJ1-2, with D possibly TRBD1 on 5 matching bases. The CDR3 covers 13 residues. Deletions cut 4 bases from V and 8 bases from J, with 14 bases between. Germline CDR1 reads LNHDA; CDR2 reads SQIVND (reference sequence). CDR3: CASSTSREGGYTF. In DNA form, the CDR3 reads TGTGCCAGTAGTACCAGCAGGGAGGGCGGCTACACCTTC.

V usage is TRBV27 and J usage is TRBJ2-3; 7 bases align to TRBD1. J was trimmed by 3 bases and V by 5 bases; bases with no gene match: 8. The CDR3 contains 15 residues. Germline lookup yields CDR1 MNHEY and CDR2 SMNVEV (reference sequence). The CDR3 region has the DNA TGTGCCAGCAGTAGCCCAGGGGGATTGACAGATACGCAGTATTTT. Translation: CASSSPGGLTDTQYF.

The rearrangement uses TRBV28 and TRBJ1-3; D gene unclear. Germline V gene lookup returns CDR1 MDHEN and CDR2 SYDVKM. The CDR3 sequence is 15 residues long. V was cut by 11 bases and J by 4 bases, with 21 bases left in between. The CDR3 here is CADPSPKSPGNTIYF. CDR3 sequence (DNA): TGTGCCGACCCGAGCCCGAAATCTCCCGGAAACACCATATATTTT.

The V gene is TRBV2, the J gene TRBJ2-3, with TRBD1 matching 10 bases. J lost 2 bases, V lost 6 bases, and 5 bases had no gene match. CDR3 length: 15 amino acids. In germline, CDR1 is SNHLY, CDR2 FYNNEI. CDR3 loop: CASRWGQGSTDTQYF. Here the CDR3 DNA reads TGTGCCAGCAGGTGGGGACAGGGGTCCACAGATACGCAGTATTTT.

The V gene is TRBV7-9, the J gene TRBJ1-5; 7 nucleotides match TRBD1. J was trimmed by 5 bases and V by 2 bases; bases with no gene match: 0. The CDR3 contains 13 residues. In germline, CDR1 is SEHNR, CDR2 FQNEAQ (reference sequence). The CDR3 DNA sequence: TGTGCCAGCAGCTTACAGGGGGATCAGCCCCAGCATTTT. This encodes CASSLQGDQPQHF.

The V gene is TRBV12-3 or TRBV12-4, the J gene TRBJ1-1; D is ambiguous. V was cut by 7 bases and J by 1 base, with 10 bases left in between. The CDR3 totals 13 residues. CDR3 sequence: CASNSHPNTEAFF. The CDR3 DNA reads as TGTGCCAGCAATTCACACCCGAACACTGAAGCTTTCTTT.

Remarks on this clone: The identical CDR3 is also encoded by other nucleotide sequences in the sample. In DNA form, the CDR3 reads TGTGCCAGCAGCTTAGCGGGAGGACCCTACAATGAGCAGTTCTTC. Its protein product is CASSLAGGPYNEQFF. This chain joins TRBV7-2 and TRBJ2-1; D is perhaps TRBD2 (6 bases). Germline lookup yields CDR1 SGHTA and CDR2 FQGNSA. V was cut by 0 bases and J by 2 bases, with 8 bases left in between. The CDR3 is 15 amino acids.

The chain joins TRBV19 to TRBJ1-5; D gene uncertain. The CDR3 loop spans 15 amino acids. CDR1 is LNHDA, CDR2 SQIVND, per germline (reference sequence). The V end was cut by 8 bases, the J end by 3 bases, with 17 bases between. The CDR3 reads CASVLAAAPNQPQHF. For the CDR3, the DNA is TGTGCCAGTGTTTTAGCCGCTGCGCCCAATCAGCCCCAGCATTTT.